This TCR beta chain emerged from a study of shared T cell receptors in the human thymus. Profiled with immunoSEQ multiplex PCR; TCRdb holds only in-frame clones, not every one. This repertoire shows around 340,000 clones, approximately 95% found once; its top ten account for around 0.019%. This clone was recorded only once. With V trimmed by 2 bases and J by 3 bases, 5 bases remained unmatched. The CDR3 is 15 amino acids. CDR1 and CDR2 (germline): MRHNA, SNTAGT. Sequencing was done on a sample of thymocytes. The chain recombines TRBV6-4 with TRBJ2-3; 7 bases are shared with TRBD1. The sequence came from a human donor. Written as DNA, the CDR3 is TGTGCCAGCAGTGACAGGGGGCTTTGGACAGATACGCAGTATTTT. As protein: CASSDRGLWTDTQYF.